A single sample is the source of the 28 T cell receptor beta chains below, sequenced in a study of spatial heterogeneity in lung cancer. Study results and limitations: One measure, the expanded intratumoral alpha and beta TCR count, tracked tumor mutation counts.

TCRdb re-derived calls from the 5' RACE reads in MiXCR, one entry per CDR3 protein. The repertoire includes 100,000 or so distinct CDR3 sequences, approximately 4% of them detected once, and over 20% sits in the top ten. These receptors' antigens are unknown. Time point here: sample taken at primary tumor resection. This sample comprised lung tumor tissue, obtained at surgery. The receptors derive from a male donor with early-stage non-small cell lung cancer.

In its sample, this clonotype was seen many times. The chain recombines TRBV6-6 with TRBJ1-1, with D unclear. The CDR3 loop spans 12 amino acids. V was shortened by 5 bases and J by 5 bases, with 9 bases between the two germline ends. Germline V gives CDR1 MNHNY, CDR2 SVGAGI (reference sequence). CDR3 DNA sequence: TGTGCCAGCAGTCAAGGACGGACTGAAGCTTTCTTT. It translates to CASSQGRTEAFF.

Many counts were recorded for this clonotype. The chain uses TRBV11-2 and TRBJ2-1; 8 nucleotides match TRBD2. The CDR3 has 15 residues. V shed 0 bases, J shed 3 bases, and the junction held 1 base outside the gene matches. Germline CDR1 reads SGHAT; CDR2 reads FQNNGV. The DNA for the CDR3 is TGTGCCAGCAGCTTAGAGGGACTAGTCTACAATGAGCAGTTCTTC. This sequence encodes CASSLEGLVYNEQFF.

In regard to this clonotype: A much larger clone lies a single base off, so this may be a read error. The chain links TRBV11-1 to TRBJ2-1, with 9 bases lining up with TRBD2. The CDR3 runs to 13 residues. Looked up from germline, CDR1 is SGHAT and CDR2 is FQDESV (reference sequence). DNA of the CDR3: TGTGTCAGCAGCTCATTTAGCGGGGGTGAGCAGTTCTTC. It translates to CVSSSFSGGEQFF.

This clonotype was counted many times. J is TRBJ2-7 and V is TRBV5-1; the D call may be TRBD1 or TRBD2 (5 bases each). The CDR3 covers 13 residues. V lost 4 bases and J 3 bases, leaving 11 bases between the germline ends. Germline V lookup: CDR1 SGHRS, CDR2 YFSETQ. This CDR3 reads CASSRDGYYEQYF. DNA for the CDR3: TGCGCCAGCAGCCGGGACGGGTACTACGAGCAGTACTTC.

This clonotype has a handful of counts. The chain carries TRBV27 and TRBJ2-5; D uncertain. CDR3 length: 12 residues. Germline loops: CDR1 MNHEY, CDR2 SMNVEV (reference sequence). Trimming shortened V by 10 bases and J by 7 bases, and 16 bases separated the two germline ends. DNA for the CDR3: TGTGCCACCCAAAGTCGGAGTGCGACCCAGTACTTC. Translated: CATQSRSATQYF.

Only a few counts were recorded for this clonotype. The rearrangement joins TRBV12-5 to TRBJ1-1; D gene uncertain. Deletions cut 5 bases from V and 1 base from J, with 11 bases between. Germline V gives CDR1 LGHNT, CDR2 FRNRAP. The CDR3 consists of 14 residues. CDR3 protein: CASGPRLGNTEAFF. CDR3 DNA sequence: TGTGCTAGTGGTCCGAGGCTAGGGAACACTGAAGCTTTCTTT.

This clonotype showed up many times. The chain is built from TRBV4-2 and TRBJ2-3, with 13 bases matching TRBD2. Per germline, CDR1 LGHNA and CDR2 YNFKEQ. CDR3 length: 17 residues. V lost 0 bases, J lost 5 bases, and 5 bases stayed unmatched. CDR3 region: CASSQDTSGRAGDTQYF. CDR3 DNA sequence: TGTGCCAGCAGCCAAGATACTAGCGGGAGGGCGGGAGATACGCAGTATTTT.

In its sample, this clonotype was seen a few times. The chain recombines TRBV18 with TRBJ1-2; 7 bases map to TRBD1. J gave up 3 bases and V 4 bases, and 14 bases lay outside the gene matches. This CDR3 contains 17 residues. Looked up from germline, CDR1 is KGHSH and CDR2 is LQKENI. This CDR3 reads CASSLPLGRGRHYGYTF. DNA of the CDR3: TGTGCCAGCTCACTTCCCCTGGGGAGGGGGCGGCACTATGGCTACACCTTC.

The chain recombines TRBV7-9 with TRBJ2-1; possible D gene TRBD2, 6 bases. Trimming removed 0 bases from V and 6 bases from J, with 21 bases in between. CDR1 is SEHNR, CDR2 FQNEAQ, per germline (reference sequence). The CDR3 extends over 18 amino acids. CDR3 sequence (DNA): TGTGCCAGCAGCTTAGCAACCGACGATGGGGGAGGCCTCAATGAGCAGTTCTTC. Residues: CASSLATDDGGGLNEQFF.

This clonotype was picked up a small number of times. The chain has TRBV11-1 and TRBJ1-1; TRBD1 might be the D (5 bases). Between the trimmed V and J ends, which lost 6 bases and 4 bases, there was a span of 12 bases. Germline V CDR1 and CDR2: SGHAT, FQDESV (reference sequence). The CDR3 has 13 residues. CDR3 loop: CASSKGRATEAFF. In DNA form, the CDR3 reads TGTGCCAGCAGTAAGGGACGCGCCACTGAAGCTTTCTTT.

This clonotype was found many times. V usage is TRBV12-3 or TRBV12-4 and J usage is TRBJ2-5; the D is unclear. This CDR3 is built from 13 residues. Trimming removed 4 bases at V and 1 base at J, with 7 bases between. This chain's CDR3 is CASSSWRQETQYF. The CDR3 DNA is TGTGCCAGCAGTTCTTGGCGCCAAGAGACCCAGTACTTC.

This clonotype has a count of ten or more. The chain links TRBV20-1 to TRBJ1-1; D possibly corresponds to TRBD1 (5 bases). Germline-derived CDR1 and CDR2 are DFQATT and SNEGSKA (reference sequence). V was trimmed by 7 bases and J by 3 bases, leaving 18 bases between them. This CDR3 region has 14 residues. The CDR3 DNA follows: TGCAGTGTTATAGGACAACTCTTGTACACTGAAGCTTTCTTT. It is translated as CSVIGQLLYTEAFF.

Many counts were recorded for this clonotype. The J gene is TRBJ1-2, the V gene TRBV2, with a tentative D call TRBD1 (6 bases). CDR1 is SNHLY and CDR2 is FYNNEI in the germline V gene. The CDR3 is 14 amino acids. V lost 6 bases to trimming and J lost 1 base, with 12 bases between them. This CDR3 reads CASRYREVNYGYTF. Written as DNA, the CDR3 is TGTGCCAGCAGGTACAGGGAAGTTAACTATGGCTACACCTTC.

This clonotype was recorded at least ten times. The CDR3 DNA sequence: TGCGCCAGCAGCCAAGTTTCAGGGTACACTGAAGCTTTCTTT. Protein: CASSQVSGYTEAFF. The chain employs TRBV4-1 and TRBJ1-1, with D possibly TRBD1 on 5 matching bases. This CDR3 is 14 amino acids long. Germline V lookup: CDR1 MGHRA, CDR2 YSYEKL. Trimming removed 1 base at V and 3 bases at J, with 9 bases between.

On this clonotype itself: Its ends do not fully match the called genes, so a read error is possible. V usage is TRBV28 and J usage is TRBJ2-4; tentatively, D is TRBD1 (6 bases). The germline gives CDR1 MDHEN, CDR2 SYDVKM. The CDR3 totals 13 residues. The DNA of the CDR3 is TGTGCTAGCAGTTCTGTTACAGGGTCAAAAAAGTACTTC. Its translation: CASSSVTGSKKYF. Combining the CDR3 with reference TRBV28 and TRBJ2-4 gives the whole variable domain DVKVTQSSRYLVKRTGEKVFLECVQDMDHENMFWYRQDPGLGLRLIYFSYDVKMKEKGDIPEGYSVSREKKERFSLILESASTNQTSMYLCASSSVTGSKKYFGAGTRLSVL.

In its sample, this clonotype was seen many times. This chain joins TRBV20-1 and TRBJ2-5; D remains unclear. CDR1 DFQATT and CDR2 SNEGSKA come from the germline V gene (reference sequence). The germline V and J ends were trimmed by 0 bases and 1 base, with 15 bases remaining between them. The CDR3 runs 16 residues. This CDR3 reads CSARDFQDGIQETQYF. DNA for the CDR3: TGCAGTGCTAGAGATTTTCAGGATGGGATCCAAGAGACCCAGTACTTC.

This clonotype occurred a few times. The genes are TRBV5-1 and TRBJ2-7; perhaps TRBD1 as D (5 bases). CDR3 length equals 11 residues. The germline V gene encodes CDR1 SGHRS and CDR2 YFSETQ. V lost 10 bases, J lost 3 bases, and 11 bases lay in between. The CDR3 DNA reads TGCGCCGTTCTCAGGGTCTACGAGCAGTACTTC. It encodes CAVLRVYEQYF.

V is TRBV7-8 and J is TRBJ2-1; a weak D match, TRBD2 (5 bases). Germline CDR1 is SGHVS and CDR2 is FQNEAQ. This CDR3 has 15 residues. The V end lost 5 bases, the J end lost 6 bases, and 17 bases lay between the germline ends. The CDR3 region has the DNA TGTGCCAGCAGCCCTCGCGTCCTAGCCGGCAATGAGCAGTTCTTC. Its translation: CASSPRVLAGNEQFF.

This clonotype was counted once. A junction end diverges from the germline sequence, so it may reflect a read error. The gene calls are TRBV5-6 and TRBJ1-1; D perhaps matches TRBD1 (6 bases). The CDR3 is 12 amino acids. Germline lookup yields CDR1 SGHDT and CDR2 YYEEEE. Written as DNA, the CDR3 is TGTGCCTGCAGCTTGGACAGAAATGAAGCTTTCTTT. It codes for CACSLDRNEAFF.

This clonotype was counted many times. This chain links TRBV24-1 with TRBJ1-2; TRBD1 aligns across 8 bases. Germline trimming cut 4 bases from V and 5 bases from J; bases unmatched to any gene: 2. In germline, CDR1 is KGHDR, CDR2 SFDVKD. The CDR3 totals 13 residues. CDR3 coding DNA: TGTGCCACCAGTGAGAGGACAGGGTATGGCTACACCTTC. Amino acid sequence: CATSERTGYGYTF.

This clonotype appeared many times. The CDR3 nucleotides are TGCGCCAGCAGCGACGCGGGACTAGCGGCGTACGAGCAGTACTTC. Encoded protein: CASSDAGLAAYEQYF. The rearrangement joins TRBV4-1 to TRBJ2-7; TRBD2 aligns across 11 bases. This CDR3 comprises 15 residues. The V segment lost 5 bases and the J segment 4 bases; nucleotides outside the gene matches: 7. Germline V gives CDR1 MGHRA, CDR2 YSYEKL.

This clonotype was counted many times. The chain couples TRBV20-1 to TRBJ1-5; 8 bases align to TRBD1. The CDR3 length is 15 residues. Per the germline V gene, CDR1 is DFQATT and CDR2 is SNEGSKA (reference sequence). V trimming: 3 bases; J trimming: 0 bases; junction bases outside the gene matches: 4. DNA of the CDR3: TGCAGTGCTAGTCAGGGGGCGTCTAGCAATCAGCCCCAGCATTTT. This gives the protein CSASQGASSNQPQHF.

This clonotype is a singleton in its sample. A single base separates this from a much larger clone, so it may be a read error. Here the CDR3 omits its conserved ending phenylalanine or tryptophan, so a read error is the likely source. CDR3 protein: CASSRAGPLADTQYI. DNA for the CDR3: TGTGCCAGTAGTCGGGCAGGCCCCCTGGCAGATACGCAGTATATT. The rearrangement uses TRBV19 and TRBJ2-3, with unresolved D. The germline V and J ends were trimmed by 5 bases and 4 bases, with 16 bases remaining between them. The CDR3 runs 15 residues. CDR1 LNHDA and CDR2 SQIVND come from the germline V gene (reference sequence).

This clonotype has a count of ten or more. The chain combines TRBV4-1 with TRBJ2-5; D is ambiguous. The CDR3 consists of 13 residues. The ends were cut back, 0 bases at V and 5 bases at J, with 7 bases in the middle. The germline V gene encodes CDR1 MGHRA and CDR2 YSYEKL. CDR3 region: CASSQEPRETQYF. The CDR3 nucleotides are TGCGCCAGCAGCCAAGAGCCGAGGGAGACCCAGTACTTC.

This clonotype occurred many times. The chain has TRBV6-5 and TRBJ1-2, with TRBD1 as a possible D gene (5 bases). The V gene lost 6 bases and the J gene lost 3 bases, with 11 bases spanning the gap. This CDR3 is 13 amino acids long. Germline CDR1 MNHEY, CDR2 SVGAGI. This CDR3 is CASSPGRDYGYTF. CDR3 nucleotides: TGTGCCAGCAGCCCAGGGAGAGACTATGGCTACACCTTC.

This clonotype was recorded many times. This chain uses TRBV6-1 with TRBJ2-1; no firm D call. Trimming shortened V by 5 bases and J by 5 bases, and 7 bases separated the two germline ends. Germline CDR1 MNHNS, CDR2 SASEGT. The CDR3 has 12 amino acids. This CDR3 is CASSQLDNEQFF. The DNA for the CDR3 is TGTGCCAGCAGTCAGCTAGACAATGAGCAGTTCTTC.

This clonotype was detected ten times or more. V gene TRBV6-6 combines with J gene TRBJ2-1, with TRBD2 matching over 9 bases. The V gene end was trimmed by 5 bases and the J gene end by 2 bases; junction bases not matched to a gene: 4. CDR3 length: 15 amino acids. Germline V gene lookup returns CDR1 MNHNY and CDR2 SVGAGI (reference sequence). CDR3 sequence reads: CASSPRTSAYNEQFF. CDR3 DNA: TGTGCCAGCAGTCCCCGGACTAGCGCCTACAATGAGCAGTTCTTC.

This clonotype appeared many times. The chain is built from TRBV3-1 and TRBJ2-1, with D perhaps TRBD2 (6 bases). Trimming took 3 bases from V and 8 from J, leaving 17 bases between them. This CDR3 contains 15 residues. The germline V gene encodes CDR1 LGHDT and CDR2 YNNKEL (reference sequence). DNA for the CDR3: TGTGCCAGCAGCCAGGCTCGAGGGACTGGAGATGAGCAGTTCTTC. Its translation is CASSQARGTGDEQFF.